This TCR beta chain was captured by sequencing in a study of blood T cell repertoires in COVID-19. About the study: COVID-19 samples from acute and convalescent phases originated in the United States, Italy and Spain. Sample material is recorded as cDNA or gDNA derived from T cells, B-cell-depleted T cells, or PBMCs.

Comment on this clone: In the same sample, other DNA sequences code for this CDR3.

Original analysis: Amplification of reference gene primers provided the estimated nucleated cell counts. Profiled with immunoSEQ multiplex PCR; TCRdb holds only in-frame clones, not every one. The D gene and trimming were derived from the DNA, and the V and J assignments and clone size from that table. Among 140,000 to 150,000 clones listed, about 88% were seen once. The sequence was obtained from a human donor with acute or convalescent COVID-19. The donor label of this sample is uncertain. The material sequenced was peripheral blood.

CDR3 amino acids: CAWSVEANYGYTF. The CDR3 DNA reads TGTGCCTGGAGTGTTGAGGCTAACTATGGCTACACCTTC. J is TRBJ1-2 and V is TRBV30; D is undetermined. The CDR3 loop spans 13 amino acids. With 0 bases removed from V and 0 bases from J, the gap between germline ends came to 5 bases. Germline V CDR1 and CDR2: GTSNPN, SVGIG (reference sequence).